This T cell receptor (beta chain) was profiled in a study of T cells in Graves' hyperthyroidism and ophthalmopathy (dated by TCRdb to between 2018 and 2020). At the level of the whole study: Peripheral blood samples were taken at the time of initial diagnosis, prior to any treatment. Prospective prediction of ophthalmopathy was tested in an independent validation cohort of 18 to 20 hyperthyroidism patients and some 17 patients who later progressed to ophthalmopathy. In addition, the study compared T-cell repertoires in thyroid tissue and in blood from roughly six Graves' hyperthyroidism patients. To identify distinguishing TCR V-J signatures, a discovery cohort of around 100 patients was used, comprising 40 to 45 with Graves' ophthalmopathy and under 60 with stable Graves' hyperthyroidism. The paper describes TCR Vbeta CDR3 sequencing of some 130 peripheral blood samples, made up of some 42 ophthalmopathy patients, approximately 76 hyperthyroidism patients and roughly 17 progressor patients. Following sampling, methimazole starting at 30 mg daily was given to hyperthyroidism patients, and high-dose intravenous methylprednisolone was given to ophthalmopathy patients. For training and testing, the 110 or so patients in the discovery cohort were randomly divided in a 7:3 ratio. Overall study results and their limits: Blood samples also contained most of the expanded thyroid clonotypes (frequency above 0.001), which suggests that blood repertoires may reflect thyroid immune responses. A 13 V-J signature model separated ophthalmopathy from stable hyperthyroidism, with approximately 87% sensitivity and about 81% specificity in cross-validation and 80%/75% in testing. No statistical method was used to set the sample size in advance, and investigators knew the group allocation. During validation, the model predicted progression to ophthalmopathy a median of approximately 6.5 months ahead of onset, with roughly 65% sensitivity and more than 72% specificity.

The CDR3 goes from the cysteine to the phenylalanine over 14 residues. Just CDR3 DNA is preserved here, 42 bases in frame from base 1. Germline trimming: 5 bases from V, 6 bases from J; junction bases outside gene matches: 9. Via the germline V gene (reference sequence), CDR1 is MNHEY and CDR2 SMNVEV. Concerning this clonotype itself: Its antigen remains unidentified. No base quality information exists; no much larger clone differs at one position.

In the ophthalmopathy patients, disease was moderately to severely active, with a Clinical Activity Score of 3 or more, a NOSPECS grade of 4 or more, and a duration of less than 3 months. The study excluded patients with uncontrolled infections, other autoimmune diseases, pregnancy or lactation. Diagnoses were based on clinical symptoms, serum thyroxine and TRAb, thyroid ultrasound and orbital computed tomography. PBMCs were isolated from more than 8 ml of fresh peripheral blood by Ficoll-Paque density gradient centrifugation. Trizol reagent was used to extract total RNA, and RNA quality was then checked on an Agilent 2100 Bioanalyzer. The TCR beta CDR3 regions were amplified from the RNA transcripts. The first round of RT-PCR for the TCR CDR3 was performed with the HTBI primer set and the Qiagen OneStep RT-PCR kit. Libraries were constructed in a second round of multiplex PCR, after which size selection and purification were carried out. Libraries were sequenced paired-end with 100 bp reads on an Illumina HiSeq2000. Processing in the source paper ran as follows. SOAPnuke was used to process the raw data, removing reads that contained adapters or uncalled bases, had a mean Phred below 15, or lacked an exact match to the constant primer or identifier. High-quality paired reads were merged using COPE v1.2.5, and each unique nucleotide sequence was defined as a clonotype. MiTCR v1.1 was used to align the clonotypes against IMGT TRBV, TRBD and TRBJ reference segments. The analysis was restricted to V-J combinations with a frequency above 0.0001, which together covered about 99% of the repertoires. A TCS score was defined as the ratio between F50 (clonal expansion) and ExV (chaos), using BLOSUM62-based TCRdist between CDR3 peptides within each V-J. Welch's t-statistics and random forest reduced around 520 V-J features to roughly 13, which were used in a naive Bayes classifier (R e1071). TCRdb's own reprocessing of the public reads used fastp at Q25 and MiXCR and kept productive beta chains. CDR3 protein sequences are deduplicated, and each keeps its most common genes and DNA. The V and J calls reflect TCRdb's pipeline rather than the authors' work. This sample gives hundreds of thousands of distinct CDR3 sequences in total; approximately 14% of them show up just once. Approximately 19% of the sample rests with the top ten.

Material: blood. The receptor chain draws on TRBV27 and TRBJ2-7; 8 bases in between match TRBD2. This receptor was identified in a woman in her fifties or sixties with Graves' ophthalmopathy. The nucleotide sequence reads TGTGCCAGCAGTCCCCGCGGGGGGAGGGCCGAGCAGTACTTC. Its protein reads: CASSPRGGRAEQYF.